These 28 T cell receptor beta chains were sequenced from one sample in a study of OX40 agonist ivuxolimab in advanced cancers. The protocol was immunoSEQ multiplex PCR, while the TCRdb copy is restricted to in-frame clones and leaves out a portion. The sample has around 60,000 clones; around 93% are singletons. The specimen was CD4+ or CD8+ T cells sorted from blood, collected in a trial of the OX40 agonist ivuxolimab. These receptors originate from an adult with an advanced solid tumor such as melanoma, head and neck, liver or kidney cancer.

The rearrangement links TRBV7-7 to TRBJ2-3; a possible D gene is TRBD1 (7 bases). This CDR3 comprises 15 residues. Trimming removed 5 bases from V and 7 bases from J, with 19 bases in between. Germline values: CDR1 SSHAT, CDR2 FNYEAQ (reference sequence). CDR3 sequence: CASSPGGQGGYTQYF. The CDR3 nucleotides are TGTGCCAGCAGCCCTGGCGGTCAGGGGGGCTATACGCAGTATTTT.

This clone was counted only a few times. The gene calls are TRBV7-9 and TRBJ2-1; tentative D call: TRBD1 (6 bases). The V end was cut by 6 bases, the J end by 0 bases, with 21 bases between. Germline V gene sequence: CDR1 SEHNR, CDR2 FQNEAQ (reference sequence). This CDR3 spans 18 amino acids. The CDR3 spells CASSSSDLDRSSYNEQFF. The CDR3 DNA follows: TGTGCCAGCAGTTCCTCCGATCTGGACAGAAGCTCCTACAATGAGCAGTTCTTC.

CDR3 sequence reads: CASSLIPGTGWGTEAFF. The CDR3 DNA reads as TGTGCCAGCAGCTTAATCCCCGGGACAGGCTGGGGCACTGAAGCTTTCTTT. This chain connects TRBV7-2 to TRBJ1-1; the match to TRBD1 covers 8 bases. V was pared by 2 bases and J by 4 bases, with 12 bases of the junction left unmatched. The CDR3 loop spans 17 amino acids. Germline CDR1 SGHTA, CDR2 FQGNSA.

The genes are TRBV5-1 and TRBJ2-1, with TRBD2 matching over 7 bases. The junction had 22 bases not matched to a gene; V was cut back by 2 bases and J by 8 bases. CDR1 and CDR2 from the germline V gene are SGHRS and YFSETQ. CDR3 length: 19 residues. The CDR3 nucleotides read TGCGCCAGCAGCTTTGCGCCTGCGACTAGCATTAAATTGTCATATGAGCAGTTCTTC. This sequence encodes CASSFAPATSIKLSYEQFF. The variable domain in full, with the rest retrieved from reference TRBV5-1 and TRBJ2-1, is KAGVTQTPRYLIKTRGQQVTLSCSPISGHRSVSWYQQTPGQGLQFLFEYFSETQRNKGNFPGRFSGRQFSNSRSEMNVSTLELGDSALYLCASSFAPATSIKLSYEQFFGPGTRLTVL.

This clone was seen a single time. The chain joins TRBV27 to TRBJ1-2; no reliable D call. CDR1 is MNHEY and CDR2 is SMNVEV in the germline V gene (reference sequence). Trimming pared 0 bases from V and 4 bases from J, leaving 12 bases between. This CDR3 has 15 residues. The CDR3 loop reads CASSLSAEWAYGYTF. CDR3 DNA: TGTGCCAGCAGTTTATCCGCTGAATGGGCCTATGGCTACACCTTC.

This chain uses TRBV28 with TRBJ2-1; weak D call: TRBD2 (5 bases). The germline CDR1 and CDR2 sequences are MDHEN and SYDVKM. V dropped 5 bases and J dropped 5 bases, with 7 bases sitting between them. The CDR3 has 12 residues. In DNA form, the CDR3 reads TGTGCCAGCAGTGTACTAGACAATGAGCAGTTCTTC. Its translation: CASSVLDNEQFF.

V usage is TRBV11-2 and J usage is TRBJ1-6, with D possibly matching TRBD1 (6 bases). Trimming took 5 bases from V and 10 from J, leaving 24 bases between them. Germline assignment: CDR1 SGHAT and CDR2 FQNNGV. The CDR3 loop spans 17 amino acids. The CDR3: CASSLRGTTGIVSPLHF. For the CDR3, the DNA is TGTGCCAGCAGCCTAAGGGGGACGACAGGAATAGTCTCACCCCTCCACTTT.

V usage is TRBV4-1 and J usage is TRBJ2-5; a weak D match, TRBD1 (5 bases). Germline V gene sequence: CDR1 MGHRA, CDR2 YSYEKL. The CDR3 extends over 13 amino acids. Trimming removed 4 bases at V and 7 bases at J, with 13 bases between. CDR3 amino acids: CASSPIRGGTQYF. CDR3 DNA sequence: TGCGCCAGCAGCCCAATAAGGGGTGGGACCCAGTACTTC.

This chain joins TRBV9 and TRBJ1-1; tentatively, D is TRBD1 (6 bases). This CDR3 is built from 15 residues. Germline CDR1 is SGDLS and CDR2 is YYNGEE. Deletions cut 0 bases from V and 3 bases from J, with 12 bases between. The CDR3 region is CASSVVGGMDTEAFF. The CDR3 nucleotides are TGTGCCAGCAGCGTAGTCGGGGGCATGGACACTGAAGCTTTCTTT.

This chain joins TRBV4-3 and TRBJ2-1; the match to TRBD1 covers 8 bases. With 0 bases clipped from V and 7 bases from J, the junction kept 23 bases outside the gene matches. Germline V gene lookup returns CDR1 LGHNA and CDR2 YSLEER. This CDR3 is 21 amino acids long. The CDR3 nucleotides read TGCGCCAGCAGCCAAGATACGATAGGACAGGGTTACGGGACCCCTGGAAATGAGCAGTTCTTC. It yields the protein CASSQDTIGQGYGTPGNEQFF.

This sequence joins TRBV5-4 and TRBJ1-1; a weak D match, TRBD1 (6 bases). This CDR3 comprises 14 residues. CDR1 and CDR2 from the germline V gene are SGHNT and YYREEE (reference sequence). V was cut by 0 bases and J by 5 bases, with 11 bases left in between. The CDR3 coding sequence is TGTGCCAGCAGCTTGGGAAACGGGACAACTGAAGCTTTCTTT. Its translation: CASSLGNGTTEAFF.

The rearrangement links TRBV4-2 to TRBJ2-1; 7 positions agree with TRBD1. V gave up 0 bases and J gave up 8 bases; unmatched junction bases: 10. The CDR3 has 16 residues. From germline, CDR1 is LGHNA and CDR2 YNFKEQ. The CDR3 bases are TGTGCCAGCAGCCAAGAGTCGGCAGGGGGTAGCGATGAGCAGTTCTTC. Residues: CASSQESAGGSDEQFF.

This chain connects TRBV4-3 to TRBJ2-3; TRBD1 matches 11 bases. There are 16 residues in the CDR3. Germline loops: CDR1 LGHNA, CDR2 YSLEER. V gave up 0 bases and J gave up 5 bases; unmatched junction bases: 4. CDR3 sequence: CASSQDGTGGIDTQYF. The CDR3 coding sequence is TGCGCCAGCAGCCAAGATGGGACAGGGGGAATAGATACGCAGTATTTT.

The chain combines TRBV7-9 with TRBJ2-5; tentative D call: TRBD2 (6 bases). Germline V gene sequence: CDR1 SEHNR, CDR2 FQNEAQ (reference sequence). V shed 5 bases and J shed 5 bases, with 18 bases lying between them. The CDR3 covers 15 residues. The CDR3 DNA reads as TGTGCCAGCAGCCAACGTACGGGAGCGATCGAGACCCAGTACTTC. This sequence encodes CASSQRTGAIETQYF.

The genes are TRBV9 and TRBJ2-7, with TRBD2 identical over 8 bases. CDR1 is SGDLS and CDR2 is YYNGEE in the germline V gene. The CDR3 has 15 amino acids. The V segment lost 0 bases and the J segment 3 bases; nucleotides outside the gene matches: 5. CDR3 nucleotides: TGTGCCAGCAGCGTAGCAGCGGGAGTAGTCTACGAGCAGTACTTC. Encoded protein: CASSVAAGVVYEQYF.

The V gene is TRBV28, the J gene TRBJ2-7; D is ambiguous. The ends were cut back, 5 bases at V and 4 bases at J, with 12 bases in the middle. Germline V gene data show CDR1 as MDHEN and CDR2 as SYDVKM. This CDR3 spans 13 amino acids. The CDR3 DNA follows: TGTGCCAGCAGTAGCGTAGGAGCGTACGAGCAGTACTTC. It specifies CASSSVGAYEQYF.

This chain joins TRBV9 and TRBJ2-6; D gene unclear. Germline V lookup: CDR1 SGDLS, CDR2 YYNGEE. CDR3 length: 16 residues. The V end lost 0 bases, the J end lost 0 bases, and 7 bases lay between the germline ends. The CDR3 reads CASSVGRSSGANVLTF. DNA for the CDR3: TGTGCCAGCAGCGTAGGGCGGAGCTCTGGGGCCAACGTCCTGACTTTC.

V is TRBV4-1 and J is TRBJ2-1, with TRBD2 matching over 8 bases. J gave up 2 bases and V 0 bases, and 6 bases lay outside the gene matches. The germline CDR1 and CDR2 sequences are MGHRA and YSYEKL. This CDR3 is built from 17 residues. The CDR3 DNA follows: TGCGCCAGCAGCCAAGAGGAGGGTAGCGGGACCTACAATGAGCAGTTCTTC. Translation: CASSQEEGSGTYNEQFF.

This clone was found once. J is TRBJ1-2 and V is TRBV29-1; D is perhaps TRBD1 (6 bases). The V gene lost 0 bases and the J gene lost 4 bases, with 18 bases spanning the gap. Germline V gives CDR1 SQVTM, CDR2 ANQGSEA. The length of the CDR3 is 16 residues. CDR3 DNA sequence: TGCAGCGTTGAAGAGGGGGGCGGGGCCGGCGGCTATGGCTACACCTTC. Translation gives CSVEEGGGAGGYGYTF.

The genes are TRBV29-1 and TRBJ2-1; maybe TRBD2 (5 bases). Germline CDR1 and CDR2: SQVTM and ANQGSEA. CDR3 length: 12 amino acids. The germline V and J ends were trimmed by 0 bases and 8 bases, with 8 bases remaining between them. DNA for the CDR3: TGCAGCGTTGAAGATAGGCGGGATGAGCAGTTCTTC. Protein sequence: CSVEDRRDEQFF.

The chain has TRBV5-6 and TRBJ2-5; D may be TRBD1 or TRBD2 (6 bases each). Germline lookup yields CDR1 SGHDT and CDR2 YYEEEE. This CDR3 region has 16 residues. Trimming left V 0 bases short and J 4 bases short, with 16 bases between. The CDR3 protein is CASSLAGGGNIETQYF. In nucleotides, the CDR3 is TGTGCCAGCAGCTTGGCCGGAGGGGGGAACATAGAGACCCAGTACTTC. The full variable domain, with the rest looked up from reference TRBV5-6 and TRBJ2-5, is DAGVTQSPTHLIKTRGQQVTLRCSPKSGHDTVSWYQQALGQGPQFIFQYYEEEERQRGNFPDRFSGHQFPNYSSELNVNALLLGDSALYLCASSLAGGGNIETQYFGPGTRLLVL.

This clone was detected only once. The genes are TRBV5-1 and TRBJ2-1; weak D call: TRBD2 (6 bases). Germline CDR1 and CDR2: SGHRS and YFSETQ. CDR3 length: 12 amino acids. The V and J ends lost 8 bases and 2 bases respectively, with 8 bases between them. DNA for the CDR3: TGCGCCAGTACGGGAGCCTACAATGAGCAGTTCTTC. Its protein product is CASTGAYNEQFF.

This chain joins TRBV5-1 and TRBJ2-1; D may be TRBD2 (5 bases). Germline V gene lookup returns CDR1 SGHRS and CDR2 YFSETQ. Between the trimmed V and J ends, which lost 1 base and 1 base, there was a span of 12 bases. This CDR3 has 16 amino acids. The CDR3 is CASSLFGGQSYNEQFF. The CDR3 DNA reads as TGCGCCAGCAGCTTGTTCGGCGGGCAATCCTACAATGAGCAGTTCTTC.

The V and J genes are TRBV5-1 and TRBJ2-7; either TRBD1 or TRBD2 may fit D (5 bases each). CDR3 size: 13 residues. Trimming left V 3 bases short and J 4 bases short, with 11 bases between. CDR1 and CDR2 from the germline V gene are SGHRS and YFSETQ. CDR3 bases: TGCGCCAGCAGCTCCGGGACGGGATACGAGCAGTACTTC. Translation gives CASSSGTGYEQYF.

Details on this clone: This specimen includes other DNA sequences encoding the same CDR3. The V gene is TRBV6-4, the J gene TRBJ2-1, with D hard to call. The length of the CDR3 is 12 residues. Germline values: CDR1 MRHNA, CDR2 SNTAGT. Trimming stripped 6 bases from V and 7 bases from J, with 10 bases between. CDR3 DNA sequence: TGTGCCAGCAGCCCGACTGGGAATGAGCAGTTCTTC. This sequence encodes CASSPTGNEQFF.

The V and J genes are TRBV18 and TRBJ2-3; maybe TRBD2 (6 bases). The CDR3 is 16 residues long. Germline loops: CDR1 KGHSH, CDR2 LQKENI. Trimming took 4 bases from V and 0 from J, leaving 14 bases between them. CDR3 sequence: CASSLQDYYSTDTQYF. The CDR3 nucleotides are TGTGCCAGCTCACTCCAGGACTACTACAGCACAGATACGCAGTATTTT.

The CDR3 nucleotides read TGTGCCAGCAGTTTGGGAGTGGGCAGGGAGACCCAGTACTTC. This gives the protein CASSLGVGRETQYF. The chain has TRBV28 and TRBJ2-5, with TRBD2 as a possible D gene (5 bases). CDR3 length: 14 amino acids. Germline V gene sequence: CDR1 MDHEN, CDR2 SYDVKM. The germline V and J ends were trimmed by 3 bases and 5 bases, with 13 bases remaining between them. The variable domain in full, completed from reference TRBV28 and TRBJ2-5, reads DVKVTQSSRYLVKRTGEKVFLECVQDMDHENMFWYRQDPGLGLRLIYFSYDVKMKEKGDIPEGYSVSREKKERFSLILESASTNQTSMYLCASSLGVGRETQYFGPGTRLLVL.

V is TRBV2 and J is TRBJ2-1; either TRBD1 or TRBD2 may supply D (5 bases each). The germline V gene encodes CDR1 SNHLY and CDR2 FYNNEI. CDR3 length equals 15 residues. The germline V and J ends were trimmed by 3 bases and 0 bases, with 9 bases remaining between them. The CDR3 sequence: CASSDAGASYNEQFF. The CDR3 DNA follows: TGTGCCAGCAGTGATGCCGGGGCCTCCTACAATGAGCAGTTCTTC.